The rows below give T cell receptor beta chains drawn from one sample of a study of blood T cell repertoires in COVID-19. Generated by immunoSEQ multiplex PCR, the TCRdb table keeps only in-frame clones and is missing some. Here the sample spans some 94,000 clones, around nine tenths being singletons. The material sequenced was peripheral blood. The receptors were gathered from a woman aged 60-75 years with COVID-19, enrolled during active disease. The CDR3 runs from the conserved cysteine through the conserved F or W. A D gene is named only where the DNA matches it firmly. For some rows the clone size is stated as once, few or many, or as a class when expanded; others skip it.

.	TRBJ1-3	TRBV9	TRBD1	TGTGCCAGCAGCATCCGTGGGACAGGCGGAGGAGACACCATATATTTT	CASSIRGTGGGDTIYF
.	TRBJ1-3	TRBV12-3/TRBV12-4	.	TGTGCCACCGGGCGGGGGCATGGAAACACCATATATTTT	CATGRGHGNTIYF
.	TRBJ2-3	TRBV5-1	TRBD1	TGCGCCAGCAGTTCAGGGGGCTCAGATACGCAGTATTTT	CASSSGGSDTQYF
.	TRBJ1-5	TRBV7-8	.	TGTGCCAGCAGCCCCTCACCAGCAGGGAATCAGCCCCAGCATTTT	CASSPSPAGNQPQHF
.	TRBJ2-2	TRBV5-1	.	TGCGCCAGCAGCCCTAACAGGGGAGGCACCGGGGAGCTGTTTTTT	CASSPNRGGTGELFF
.	TRBJ1-2	TRBV27	.	TGTGCCAGCAGACGAATCTCCTACAGGGTGGGGCACTATGGCTACACCTTC	CASRRISYRVGHYGYTF
.	TRBJ1-4	TRBV15	TRBD1	TGTGCCACCAGCAGCCCCCGGGACAGTAATGAAAAACTGTTTTTT	CATSSPRDSNEKLFF
.	TRBJ2-7	TRBV29-1	.	TGCAGCGTTGAAAGAACTTACAGGGGGGGTGAGCAGTACTTC	CSVERTYRGGEQYF
.	TRBJ1-1	TRBV4-1	.	TGCGCCAGCAGCCCCCACGCGGGGGGGGAGACAGGCGGCACTGAAGCTTTCTTT	CASSPHAGGETGGTEAFF
.	TRBJ1-5	TRBV6-1	.	TGTGCCAGCAGGCCCGCGGGGGGTGGTCAGCCCCAGCATTTT	CASRPAGGGQPQHF
.	TRBJ2-1	TRBV30	.	TGTGCCTGGAGTCCAGGCCGAGACAGCTACAATGAGCAGTTCTTC	CAWSPGRDSYNEQFF
.	TRBJ1-4	TRBV15	TRBD1	TGTGCCACCAGCAGAGATCCTCCGGACAGGGGTAATGAAAAACTGTTTTTT	CATSRDPPDRGNEKLFF
.	TRBJ1-3	TRBV5-1	.	TGCGCCAGCAGCAGCGGACGGCCTGGAAACACCATATATTTT	CASSSGRPGNTIYF
.	TRBJ2-2	TRBV29-1	TRBD2	TGCAGCGTTGTCGCTAGCGGGGTCCACACCGGGGAGCTGTTTTTT	CSVVASGVHTGELFF
few	TRBJ1-2	TRBV19	TRBD1	TGTGCCAGTAGTATAGCGGCAGGGGGTTATGGCTACACCTTC	CASSIAAGGYGYTF
.	TRBJ2-3	TRBV5-1	TRBD2	TGCGCCAGCAGCTTGGAGGCTGCGGGAGCGGGCACAGATACGCAGTATTTT	CASSLEAAGAGTDTQYF
.	TRBJ2-4	TRBV7-9	TRBD1	TGTGCCAGCAGTTCGGGACAGATCGACCTTATGTTC	CASSSGQIDLMF
.	TRBJ1-2	TRBV4-1	.	TGCGCCAGCAGCAACCGCCACGACACCTACTATGGCTACACCTTC	CASSNRHDTYYGYTF
.	TRBJ2-5	TRBV27	.	TGTGCCAGCAGTTCTTGGGCATGGGGCAGCCAAGAGACCCAGTACTTC	CASSSWAWGSQETQYF
.	TRBJ2-7	TRBV11-2	TRBD2	TGTGCCAGCAGCCTCTCGACTAGCGGGAGCTCCTACGAGCAGTACTTC	CASSLSTSGSSYEQYF
.	TRBJ1-4	TRBV9	.	TGTGCCAGCAGCGTGAACCGCCCGGGGATCAGGGGTAAGGAAAAACTGTTTTTT	CASSVNRPGIRGKEKLFF
.	TRBJ1-6	TRBV7-8	.	TGTGCCAGCAGCCCTCAACAAAGCTCCTATAATTCACCCCTCCACTTT	CASSPQQSSYNSPLHF
once	TRBJ2-3	TRBV9	TRBD1	TGTGCCAGCAGCGTAATGGGGACAGGGGGCATGGATACGCAGTATTTT	CASSVMGTGGMDTQYF
few	TRBJ1-6	TRBV7-8	.	TGTGCCAGCAGCTTAGGACAGCTATTTGGTTCACCCCTCCACTTT	CASSLGQLFGSPLHF
once	TRBJ1-1	TRBV6-4	.	TGTGCCAGCAGTGCCCAGGGAGGCACTGAAGCTTTCTTT	CASSAQGGTEAFF
many	TRBJ2-7	TRBV11-2	.	TGTGCCAGCAGCTTAGAGAACGGGGGCGAGCAGTACTTC	CASSLENGGEQYF
.	TRBJ2-1	TRBV2	.	TGTGCCAGTGCCAGGGTGAATGAGCAGTTCTTC	CASARVNEQFF
.	TRBJ2-3	TRBV5-1	.	TGCGCCAGCAGCGGTCAGGGTCCAGATACGCAGTATTTT	CASSGQGPDTQYF
.	TRBJ1-1	TRBV20-1	.	TGCAGTGCTAGAGGACCCAGGGCGCCGGTCTTT	CSARGPRAPVF
.	TRBJ2-2	TRBV28	.	TGTGCCAGCGGGAGCGCAACCGGGGAGCTGTTTTTT	CASGSATGELFF
.	TRBJ2-7	TRBV6-2/TRBV6-3	TRBD2	TGTGCCAGCAGTTACGGCGGGGGGCTCCTCTCCTACGAGCAGTACTTC	CASSYGGGLLSYEQYF
.	TRBJ2-5	TRBV7-6	TRBD2	TGTGCCAGCAGCCCGGGGACTAGCGGGGCCCGGTCCCAGTACTTC	CASSPGTSGARSQYF
.	TRBJ2-7	TRBV7-3	.	TGTGCCAGCGTTCACATTAAACCCGCCGAGCAGTACTTC	CASVHIKPAEQYF
few	TRBJ2-6	TRBV9	.	TGTGCCAGCAGCTCCAGTTGGCGGCCCTCTGGGGCCAACGTCCTGACTTTC	CASSSSWRPSGANVLTF
.	TRBJ1-3	TRBV6-5	.	TGTGCCAGCAGGGCAGGGACACCTTTTGACACCATATATTTT	CASRAGTPFDTIYF
.	TRBJ2-3	TRBV15	TRBD2	TGTGCCACCAGCGAGAGGATTGGACTAGCGGCCACAGATACGCAGTATTTT	CATSERIGLAATDTQYF
.	TRBJ2-5	TRBV6-5	TRBD2	TGTGCCAGCAGTTACCTCCCTAGCGGGCAAGAGACCCAGTACTTC	CASSYLPSGQETQYF
.	TRBJ1-5	TRBV7-2	.	TGTGCCAGCAGCCCCAGCCCAGGGGTCCAGCCCCAGCATTTT	CASSPSPGVQPQHF
.	TRBJ1-2	TRBV24-1	.	TGTGCCACCAGTGACTTGAATCGAGATGGCTACACCTTC	CATSDLNRDGYTF
.	TRBJ1-5	TRBV6-5	.	TGTGCCAGTCGGGTTGGCAATCAGCCCCAGCATTTT	CASRVGNQPQHF
.	TRBJ1-4	TRBV2	.	TGTGCCAGCACAGGACAGCTCTATGAAAAACTGTTTTTT	CASTGQLYEKLFF
.	TRBJ1-6	TRBV5-1	.	TGCGCCAGCAGAAATACAGGGTCCCCGCTGGATTCACCCCTCCACTTT	CASRNTGSPLDSPLHF
.	TRBJ2-5	TRBV6-5	.	TGTGCCAGCAGAAGGGGTGTGGAGACCCAGTACTTC	CASRRGVETQYF
.	TRBJ2-6	TRBV5-4	.	TGTGCCAGCAGCTTGGTCAGCGGTTACTCTGGGGCCAACGTCCTGACTTTC	CASSLVSGYSGANVLTF
.	TRBJ2-7	TRBV28	.	TGTGCCAGCAGAAGGGCGGACAGAGCCTACGAGCAGTACTTC	CASRRADRAYEQYF
.	TRBJ2-5	TRBV2	TRBD2	TGTGCCAGCAGACCCGGACTAGCGGCAGAGACCCAGTACTTC	CASRPGLAAETQYF
few	TRBJ2-3	TRBV19	.	TGTGCCAGTAGTACCGCGCGAAACACAGATACGCAGTATTTT	CASSTARNTDTQYF
once	TRBJ2-3	TRBV5-1	.	TGCGCCAGCAGCGGCCGGGTTCGAGGAGACACAGATACGCAGTATTTT	CASSGRVRGDTDTQYF
few	TRBJ1-1	TRBV12-3/TRBV12-4	.	TGTGCCAGCAGTTTAATGGGGGCGGGTGAAGCTTTCTTT	CASSLMGAGEAFF
few	TRBJ1-2	TRBV2	.	TGTGCCAGCAGGACCAGGACTCTATGGGACTATGGCTACACCTTC	CASRTRTLWDYGYTF
.	TRBJ2-2	TRBV9	TRBD2	TGTGCCAGCAGCGTTGGGACTAGCGGAACCGGGGAGCTGTTTTTT	CASSVGTSGTGELFF
.	TRBJ1-2	TRBV6-5	.	TGTGCCAGCAGTTATGGGCGGCGGGATGGCTACACCTTC	CASSYGRRDGYTF
.	TRBJ1-1	TRBV7-9	.	TGTGCCAGCACCCGGGGGGGGGCGCGCACTGAAGCTTTCTTT	CASTRGGARTEAFF